This T cell receptor beta chain was captured by sequencing in a study of T cells in Graves' hyperthyroidism and ophthalmopathy. TCR beta CDR3 regions were amplified from RNA transcripts. An initial round of RT-PCR targeting the TCR CDR3 relied on the HTBI primer set. TCRdb redid the calling of the multiplex PCR reads with MiXCR, one entry per CDR3 protein. Here the sample spans about 700,000 distinct CDR3 sequences, 45% being singletons. The CDR3 has 15 residues. CDR1 and CDR2 from the germline V gene are LNHNV and YYDKDF (reference sequence). Trimming stripped 1 base from V and 7 bases from J, with 13 bases between. General study results and limits: Within blood appeared most thyroid clonotypes that had expanded above 0.001.

This clonotype was recorded only once. Its antigen is currently unknown. This clonotype originated in an adult man with Graves' disease, either hyperthyroidism or ophthalmopathy (not recorded which). The source material was peripheral blood or thyroid tissue (not recorded which). The rearrangement joins TRBV15 to TRBJ1-4, with TRBD1 as a possible D gene (5 bases). The CDR3 DNA reads as TGTGCCACCAGCAGAGGAGGGTCCGGGACTGAAAAACTGTTTTTT. It codes for CATSRGGSGTEKLFF.